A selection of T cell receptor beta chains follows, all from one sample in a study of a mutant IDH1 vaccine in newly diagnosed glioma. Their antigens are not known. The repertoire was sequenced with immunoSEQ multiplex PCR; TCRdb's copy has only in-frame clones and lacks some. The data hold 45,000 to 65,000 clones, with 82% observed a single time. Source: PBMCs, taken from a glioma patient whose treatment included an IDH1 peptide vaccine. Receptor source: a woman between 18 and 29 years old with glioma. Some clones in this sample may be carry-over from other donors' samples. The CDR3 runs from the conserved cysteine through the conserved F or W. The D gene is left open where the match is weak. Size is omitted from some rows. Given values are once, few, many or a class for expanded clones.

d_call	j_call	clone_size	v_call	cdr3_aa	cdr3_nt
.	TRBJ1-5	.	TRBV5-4	CASSYRDSHSNQPQHF	TGTGCCAGCAGCTACCGGGACTCTCATAGCAATCAGCCCCAGCATTTT
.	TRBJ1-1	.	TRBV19	CASKYHQGRTEAFF	TGTGCCAGTAAATACCATCAGGGGAGGACTGAAGCTTTCTTT
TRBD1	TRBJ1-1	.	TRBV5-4	CASSTTGGTEAFF	TGTGCCAGCAGCACTACAGGGGGCACTGAAGCTTTCTTT
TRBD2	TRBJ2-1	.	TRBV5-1	CASSLGRTSYNEQFF	TGCGCCAGCAGCTTGGGGCGGACTAGCTACAATGAGCAGTTCTTC
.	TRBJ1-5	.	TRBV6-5	CASSGYGTDIWHF	TGTGCCAGCAGTGGCTATGGGACGGATATCTGGCATTTT
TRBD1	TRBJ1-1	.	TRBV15	CATSRDPQGMNTEAFF	TGTGCCACCAGCAGAGACCCACAGGGGATGAACACTGAAGCCTTCTTT
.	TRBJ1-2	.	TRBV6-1	CASSSRQSDGYTF	TGTGCCAGCAGTTCCCGACAGTCGGACGGCTACACCTTC
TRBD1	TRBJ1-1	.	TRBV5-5	CASSSPGQGGTEAFF	TGTGCCAGCAGCTCACCCGGACAGGGGGGCACTGAAGCTTTCTTT
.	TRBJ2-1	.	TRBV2	CASSVINEQFF	TGTGCCAGCAGCGTCATCAATGAGCAGTTCTTC
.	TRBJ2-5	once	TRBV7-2	CASSLALLSPQETQYF	TGTGCCAGCAGCTTAGCGCTGCTTTCCCCCCAAGAGACCCAGTACTTC